This paragraph covers one T cell receptor beta chain sequence. This clonotype was observed at least ten times. Its antigen is still unknown. No base quality values were provided; no much bigger clone lies one nucleotide off. Reading the label with the study, this specimen's time point is: persistent/refractory GD, antithyroid drugs over 5 years with positive TRAb. For both TCR sequencing and RNA sequencing, RNA was extracted from PBMCs in TRIzol. The diagnosis of Graves' disease was made according to American Thyroid Association guidelines. Patients for the study were recruited at an endocrinology department in Xi'an, China. Each patient gave around 9.2 milliliters of peripheral blood, collected in an EDTA anticoagulant tube. PBMCs were isolated by Ficoll Paque Plus density gradient separation without further T cell sorting. RNA quality was checked with an Agilent 2100 Bioanalyzer and agarose gel, and concentration with a NanoDrop 2000.

The library was built by means of multiplex PCR. For sequencing, an Illumina HiSeq 4000 was employed. To build TCR beta libraries, CDR3 regions were amplified by Arm-PCR using iRepertoire HTBI primers. PCR products were gel purified before sequencing. Concerning the study's data processing: Gene usage analysis of CDR3 amino acid clonotypes relied on the approximately 60 TRBV and about 15 TRBJ segments identified across samples. COPE and FqMerger were used to merge the filtered high-quality paired reads into contigs. BLAST was used to align contigs to the IMGT TRBV, TRBD and TRBJ reference genes, and CDR3 was defined following IMGT. Any clonotype with a frequency above 0.1% was counted as a highly expanded clone. Shannon entropy served as the measure of repertoire diversity, while the Gini coefficient captured V-J evenness. A clonotype found in more than one individual was treated as public. TCRdb ran its own pipeline on the public reads, namely fastp trimming at Q25 and MiXCR clone calling, and kept in-frame beta chains. Each record represents a unique CDR3 protein, reported with the most common genes and DNA among its rows. These V and J calls derive from TCRdb rather than the authors' analysis. The sample table lists some 430,000 distinct CDR3 sequences, roughly 21% of them with a count of one. 7.1% of the sample is held by the ten biggest clonotypes.

The data belong to a study of regulatory T cells in long-lasting Graves disease (TCRdb year 2021). Study-wide context: Persistent Graves' disease meant more than 5 years of antithyroid drug treatment with TSH receptor autoantibodies that stayed positive. Persistent Graves' disease patients were compared with newly diagnosed Graves' disease patients by peripheral blood TCR sequencing and RNA sequencing. On average, persistent Graves' disease patients in the clinical cohort had been on antithyroid drugs for eight to twelve years. TCR sequencing covered some 13 persistent and some 20 newly diagnosed Graves' disease patients, 33 samples in total. The study took place in China and was registered as a clinical trial. Results the study describes overall, beyond this receptor: Sequencing and analysis were limited to the TCR beta chain. Compared with newly diagnosed patients, patients with persistent Graves' disease had lower TCR Shannon entropy and fewer highly expanded clones, which suggests clonal expansion. Persistent disease showed preferential use of TRBV28, TRBJ1-2 and TRBJ2-5, whereas newly diagnosed disease favored TRBV20-1 and TRBJ2-1. The small sample size was acknowledged by the authors as a limitation that may reduce accuracy. Only peripheral blood was studied, because thyroid tissue, the primary lesion, was inaccessible. A larger number of public clonotypes was shared among persistent patients (about 2,700) than among newly diagnosed patients (roughly 970).

The cysteine opens and the phenylalanine closes a CDR3 of 12 amino acids. The kept DNA is CDR3 alone, 36 bases in frame from the first base. V is pared back by 0 bases and J by 6 bases, with 3 bases lying between the germline termini. CDR1 and CDR2 are drawn from the germline V gene: SGDLS, YYNGEE. Recombination joined TRBV9 with TRBJ2-2, with no confidently assigned D gene. Sequenced material: peripheral blood mononuclear cells (PBMCs), taken when the disease was refractory, from a patient treated with antithyroid drugs. The clonotype originates from a female donor with Graves disease. The CDR3 corresponds to CASSVGPGELFF. The DNA is as follows: TGTGCCAGCAGCGTAGGGCCCGGGGAGCTGTTTTTT.